Given below is one TCR beta chain in context. This specimen comes from a study of blood T cell repertoires in COVID-19. Study-level background: Collection of acute and convalescent COVID-19 samples took place in the United States, Italy and Spain. PBMCs, B-cell-depleted T cells, or T cells were the source of the cDNA or gDNA that made up the material.

Seattle enrolled patients during active infection and tracked them longitudinally. CDR3 size: 13 residues. V was clipped by 5 bases and J by 3 bases; unmatched bases: 2. CDR1 and CDR2 from the germline V gene are MDHEN and SYDVKM. The authors' processing: For nucleated cells, counts were estimated from reference gene primer amplification. Sequenced by immunoSEQ multiplex PCR; TCRdb stores in-frame clones only, minus some. V and J calls and clone size are as listed in that table; D and trimming were resolved from the DNA. The table lists some 240,000 clones, 75% to 90% of them singletons. The sample was peripheral blood. The sequence was collected from a woman between 65 and 79 years old with COVID-19, enrolled during active disease. The V gene is TRBV28, the J gene TRBJ1-2, with TRBD1 matching over 8 bases. The CDR3 protein is CASSRGQDYGYTF. CDR3 bases: TGTGCCAGCAGTAGGGGACAGGACTATGGCTACACCTTC.